Each of the 27 T cell receptor beta chains below was sequenced from the same sample in a study of shared clonotypes between healthy human individuals. Here immunoSEQ multiplex PCR was the method, and the copy in TCRdb shows in-frame clones only, minus some. The table shows around 2.3 million clones, with approximately 94% occurring only once. Sequenced: naive CD4+ T cells sorted from blood. Indicated subset: CD45RA+ positively selected. Source of these receptors: a man younger than 35 in good health.

This rearrangement joins TRBV10-3 to TRBJ2-3, with 9 bases aligning to TRBD2. CDR3 length equals 14 residues. Per the germline V gene, CDR1 is ENHRY and CDR2 is SYGVKD. The J segment lost 7 bases and the V segment lost 8 bases, leaving 10 bases of the junction unmatched. The CDR3 sequence: CAILDTSGSNTQYF. In DNA form, the CDR3 reads TGTGCCATCCTTGACACTAGCGGGTCTAATACGCAGTATTTT.

This clone was seen a handful of times. This chain links TRBV2 with TRBJ1-3, with D uncertain. Trimming took off 4 bases at V and 8 bases at J, with 9 bases between the two ends. The CDR3 runs 12 residues. CDR1 and CDR2 from the germline V gene are SNHLY and FYNNEI. The CDR3 DNA sequence: TGTGCCAGCAGTGTAGCTGGGGACACCATATATTTT. It codes for CASSVAGDTIYF.

A note on this clone: The identical CDR3 is also encoded by other nucleotide sequences in the sample. V usage is TRBV5-1 and J usage is TRBJ1-4; D gene unclear. Trimming took off 0 bases at V and 3 bases at J, with 6 bases between the two ends. Germline lookup yields CDR1 SGHRS and CDR2 YFSETQ. The CDR3 extends over 14 amino acids. For the CDR3, the DNA is TGCGCCAGCAGCTTGGGAGGTCCTAATGAAAAACTGTTTTTT. This gives the protein CASSLGGPNEKLFF.

Turning to this clone: The same CDR3 can be traced to other DNA sequences in this sample. The chain has TRBV2 and TRBJ2-3; D not resolved. The CDR3 consists of 13 residues. V shed 4 bases and J shed 1 base, with 6 bases lying between them. Germline V gives CDR1 SNHLY, CDR2 FYNNEI. The CDR3 is CASSGSRTDTQYF. The DNA for the CDR3 is TGTGCCAGCAGTGGGAGCCGCACAGATACGCAGTATTTT.

The rearrangement joins TRBV10-2 to TRBJ1-2; perhaps TRBD1 as D (6 bases). Trimming took off 7 bases at V and 0 bases at J, with 15 bases between the two ends. CDR3 length: 15 residues. Germline V gives CDR1 WSHSY, CDR2 SAAADI. The CDR3 region is CASTRNRGPNYGYTF. The CDR3 nucleotides are TGCGCCAGCACACGAAATCGGGGGCCTAACTATGGCTACACCTTC.

This chain connects TRBV10-3 to TRBJ2-1, with D perhaps TRBD2 (5 bases). The CDR3 totals 11 residues. The V and J ends lost 10 bases and 8 bases respectively, with 12 bases between them. Germline V gives CDR1 ENHRY, CDR2 SYGVKD. The CDR3 coding sequence is TGTGCCACCCGGGGTGTTGATGAGCAGTTCTTC. This encodes CATRGVDEQFF.

As for this clone: This CDR3 is also generated by other DNA sequences in the sample. V usage is TRBV10-3 and J usage is TRBJ2-5; TRBD1 aligns across 7 bases. The V gene's germline CDR1 is ENHRY and CDR2 SYGVKD. This CDR3 comprises 13 residues. With 4 bases clipped from V and 2 bases from J, the junction kept 1 base outside the gene matches. This CDR3 is CAISGTGQETQYF. Written as DNA, the CDR3 is TGTGCCATCAGTGGGACAGGTCAAGAGACCCAGTACTTC.

The CDR3 reads CASSLQLLAGNTDTQYF. CDR3 coding DNA: TGTGCCAGCAGCTTGCAACTACTAGCGGGGAACACAGATACGCAGTATTTT. The rearrangement links TRBV11-2 to TRBJ2-3; TRBD2 matches at 10 bases. The ends lost 3 bases at V and 2 bases at J; junction bases unmatched: 8. CDR1 and CDR2 (germline): SGHAT, FQNNGV. The CDR3 runs 17 residues.

The chain uses TRBV7-2 and TRBJ2-5, with 10 nucleotides matching TRBD2. CDR3 size: 16 residues. The germline V gene encodes CDR1 SGHTA and CDR2 FQGNSA. V lost 0 bases to trimming and J lost 5 bases; unmatched junction nucleotides: 6. CDR3 sequence: CASSLAPAGGLETQYF. In nucleotides, the CDR3 is TGTGCCAGCAGCTTAGCTCCAGCGGGAGGGCTTGAGACCCAGTACTTC.

Comment on this clone: Other DNA variants within this sample encode the same CDR3. CDR3 in DNA: TGTGCCAGTAGTATTCCGGGACAGGGCCCCTACGAGCAGTACTTC. As protein: CASSIPGQGPYEQYF. This chain links TRBV19 with TRBJ2-7, with TRBD1 matching 9 bases. V lost 3 bases and J lost 2; bases outside the gene matches: 5. Germline V gene data show CDR1 as LNHDA and CDR2 as SQIVND (reference sequence). The CDR3 has 15 amino acids.

V is TRBV6-6 and J is TRBJ1-1; no clear D gene. Germline V gene data show CDR1 as MNHNY and CDR2 as SVGAGI (reference sequence). CDR3 length: 15 amino acids. V was shortened by 3 bases and J by 4 bases, with 15 bases between the two germline ends. CDR3 region: CASSYTGSGSTEAFF. For the CDR3, the DNA is TGTGCCAGCAGTTATACGGGGTCGGGAAGCACTGAAGCTTTCTTT.

The rearrangement joins TRBV6-6 to TRBJ1-5; D remains unclear. The CDR3 totals 11 residues. From germline, CDR1 is MNHNY and CDR2 SVGAGI (reference sequence). The V gene lost 6 bases and the J gene lost 5 bases, with 5 bases spanning the gap. Here the CDR3 reads CASREDQPQHF. The CDR3 DNA reads as TGTGCCAGCAGAGAAGATCAGCCCCAGCATTTT.

The CDR3 bases are TGTGCCAGCAGTCTTGGACGGGGAGACGAGCCCCAGCATTTT. Translated, it gives CASSLGRGDEPQHF. The V and J genes are TRBV6-5 and TRBJ1-5, with unresolved D. Germline values: CDR1 MNHEY, CDR2 SVGAGI. CDR3 length: 14 amino acids. Trimming took 5 bases from V and 8 from J, leaving 16 bases between them.

V gene TRBV5-4 combines with J gene TRBJ1-1, with a tentative D call TRBD1 (6 bases). Trimming took 4 bases from V and 5 from J, leaving 15 bases between them. Germline assignment: CDR1 SGHNT and CDR2 YYREEE (reference sequence). This CDR3 region has 14 residues. CDR3 sequence: CASSRNIGQTEAFF. The CDR3 region has the DNA TGTGCCAGCAGCCGGAACATTGGACAGACTGAAGCTTTCTTT.

The V call is TRBV7-2, the J call TRBJ1-1; D is ambiguous. CDR1 is SGHTA, CDR2 FQGNSA, per germline. V was pared by 3 bases and J by 0 bases, with 8 bases between. The CDR3 is 14 amino acids. The CDR3 DNA sequence: TGTGCCAGCAGCTTTAGAGTGATGAACACTGAAGCTTTCTTT. Its protein product is CASSFRVMNTEAFF.

The chain employs TRBV4-1 and TRBJ1-2, with unresolved D. The CDR3 is made up of 12 amino acids. Trimming took off 0 bases at V and 8 bases at J, with 7 bases between the two ends. Germline V CDR1 and CDR2: MGHRA, YSYEKL. CDR3 in DNA: TGCGCCAGCAGCCAAGATGGGTTGGGCTACACCTTC. Amino acid sequence: CASSQDGLGYTF.

The rearrangement uses TRBV6-6 and TRBJ2-7; TRBD2 matches at 7 bases. V dropped 0 bases and J dropped 3; count of bases not matched to a gene: 8. This CDR3 spans 16 amino acids. Germline-derived CDR1 and CDR2 are MNHNY and SVGAGI (reference sequence). CDR3 region: CASSYSQTSPNYEQYF. The CDR3 coding sequence is TGTGCCAGCAGTTACTCCCAGACTAGCCCCAACTACGAGCAGTACTTC.

The rearrangement joins TRBV4-3 to TRBJ2-7; TRBD1 matches at 9 bases. V trimming: 4 bases; J trimming: 3 bases; junction bases outside the gene matches: 19. Germline V CDR1 and CDR2: LGHNA, YSLEER. The CDR3 covers 19 residues. The CDR3 here is CASSRKGIGGQGTYYEQYF. The CDR3, as DNA: TGCGCCAGCAGCCGGAAGGGAATAGGAGGACAGGGGACCTACTACGAGCAGTACTTC.

V gene TRBV11-2 combines with J gene TRBJ2-2, with 7 bases identical to TRBD1. This CDR3 region has 16 residues. Germline CDR1 SGHAT, CDR2 FQNNGV. The ends lost 5 bases at V and 4 bases at J; junction bases unmatched: 10. The CDR3 here is CASSALRGGVTGELFF. The CDR3 DNA is TGTGCCAGCAGCGCCCTGAGAGGGGGCGTCACCGGGGAGCTGTTTTTT. Full variable domain (outside the CDR3, taken from reference TRBV11-2 and TRBJ2-2): EAGVAQSPRYKIIEKRQSVAFWCNPISGHATLYWYQQILGQGPKLLIQFQNNGVVDDSQLPKDRFSAERLKGVDSTLKIQPAKLEDSAVYLCASSALRGGVTGELFFGEGSRLTVL.

Details on this clone: The junction departs from germline at one end; a sequencing error may be responsible. The chain is built from TRBV7-7 and TRBJ1-5; 7 nucleotides line up with TRBD1. Per germline, CDR1 SSHAT and CDR2 FNYEAQ (reference sequence). The CDR3 consists of 13 residues. The CDR3 nucleotides read TGTGCTAGCAGTACAGGGGTGAATCAGCCCCAGCATTTT. Protein: CASSTGVNQPQHF.

The chain couples TRBV10-3 to TRBJ2-5; TRBD2 might be the D (6 bases). Germline-derived CDR1 and CDR2 are ENHRY and SYGVKD. Trimming removed 2 bases from V and 5 bases from J, with 12 bases in between. The length of the CDR3 is 14 residues. The CDR3 reads CAISEGAGKETQYF. In nucleotides, the CDR3 is TGTGCCATCAGTGAGGGGGCGGGAAAGGAGACCCAGTACTTC.

The rearrangement joins TRBV10-3 to TRBJ2-1, with 11 bases fitting TRBD2. The CDR3 totals 16 residues. With V trimmed by 6 bases and J by 3 bases, 7 bases remained unmatched. Germline CDR1 reads ENHRY; CDR2 reads SYGVKD. The DNA of the CDR3 is TGTGCCATCAGCCCCATTCTAGCGGGGGGCTACAATGAGCAGTTCTTC. Translating gives CAISPILAGGYNEQFF.

V is TRBV6-1 and J is TRBJ1-3; 8 nucleotides agree with TRBD1. The CDR3 has 15 residues. Germline-derived CDR1 and CDR2 are MNHNS and SASEGT. Germline trimming cut 4 bases from V and 3 bases from J; bases unmatched to any gene: 5. The CDR3 is CASSADRVNGNTIYF. CDR3 bases: TGTGCCAGCAGTGCGGACAGGGTTAATGGAAACACCATATATTTT.

CDR3 nucleotide sequence: TGCGCCAGCAGACAGGCCTCAACTAATGAAAAACTGTTTTTT. Its protein product is CASRQASTNEKLFF. This sequence joins TRBV5-1 and TRBJ1-4; maybe TRBD1 (5 bases). V lost 5 bases, J lost 0 bases, and 8 bases lay in between. This CDR3 is built from 14 residues. Germline V CDR1 and CDR2: SGHRS, YFSETQ.

CDR3 in DNA: TGCGCCAGCAGTAAGCGGGAGGGCTATGAGCAGTTCTTC. Amino acid sequence: CASSKREGYEQFF. The chain joins TRBV5-1 to TRBJ2-1, with 10 bases that match TRBD2. Germline V CDR1 and CDR2: SGHRS, YFSETQ. The CDR3 is made up of 13 amino acids. Losses at the gene ends were 5 bases for V and 8 bases for J; bases not matched to a gene: 4.

This chain uses TRBV9 with TRBJ1-4, with D perhaps matching TRBD1 (6 bases). Germline V gene sequence: CDR1 SGDLS, CDR2 YYNGEE. Trimming took 0 bases from V and 6 from J, leaving 12 bases between them. There are 15 residues in the CDR3. Here the CDR3 reads CASSVATGYDEKLFF. CDR3 DNA: TGTGCCAGCAGCGTAGCTACAGGGTATGATGAAAAACTGTTTTTT. Variable domain in full (rest from reference TRBV9 and TRBJ1-4): DSGVTQTPKHLITATGQRVTLRCSPRSGDLSVYWYQQSLDQGLQFLIQYYNGEERAKGNILERFSAQQFPDLHSELNLSSLELGDSALYFCASSVATGYDEKLFFGSGTQLSVL.

The genes are TRBV4-3 and TRBJ2-3, with TRBD2 matching over 8 bases. Looked up from germline, CDR1 is LGHNA and CDR2 is YSLEER. V trimming: 1 base; J trimming: 5 bases; junction bases outside the gene matches: 5. The CDR3 is made up of 15 amino acids. CDR3 region: CASSQGRLAGDTQYF. The CDR3 DNA follows: TGCGCCAGCAGCCAAGGGAGGCTAGCGGGAGATACGCAGTATTTT.